This TCR beta chain stems from a study of EBV T-cell therapy then PD-1 blockade in nasopharyngeal carcinoma. Germline V gene lookup returns CDR1 MNHEY and CDR2 SVGAGI. The CDR3 loop spans 14 amino acids. V shed 5 bases and J 8 bases; nucleotides not matched to a gene: 4. Noted time point: 266 days after commencement of treatment, after nivolumab therapy. The treatment: AdE1-LMPpoly-expanded autologous EBV-specific T-cell therapy followed by anti-PD-1 nivolumab. Profiling relied on immunoSEQ multiplex PCR, and the TCRdb table lists in-frame clones only, not all of them. The data hold around 19,000 clones, with around 80% observed a single time. Points on this clone: Its antigen is as yet unknown.

The TCR sequence derives from a man aged 40-49 years with nasopharyngeal carcinoma. The chain has TRBV6-5 and TRBJ2-1; 12 positions agree with TRBD2. This specimen was CD8+ T cells from blood, taken at day 266 from a patient whose treatment included autologous EBV-specific T cells and nivolumab. This CDR3 reads CASSPGLAGYEQFF. The CDR3 nucleotides read TGTGCCAGCAGTCCAGGACTAGCGGGATATGAGCAGTTCTTC.